Described below is a single T cell receptor beta chain sequence and its context. Unmatched junction bases numbered 6, after V lost 0 bases and J lost 6 bases. Germline CDR1 and CDR2: LGHNA and YNFKEQ. This CDR3 has 15 residues. From the roughly 120-subject validation cohort, which was separate from the roughly 620-subject first cohort, the donors were drawn. Repertoires were generated with immunoSEQ multiplex PCR, while TCRdb's copy carries only in-frame clones and drops some. The sample carries 150,000 to 200,000 clones, roughly nine tenths recorded once. These data originate in a study of cytomegalovirus exposure and HLA in healthy donors. The overall study: The 666 first-cohort repertoires shared a platform with the 130 or so validation repertoires, as reported in a later analysis.

This chain joins TRBV4-2 and TRBJ1-2; 8 bases map to TRBD1. Sequenced input: PBMCs. The sequence was obtained from a young man in good health and CMV-seropositive. CDR3 residues: CASSQERTGPHGYTF. The CDR3 nucleotides read TGTGCCAGCAGCCAAGAGAGGACAGGGCCCCATGGCTACACCTTC.